This is a list of T cell receptor beta chains from one sample in a study of beta chain features in type 1 diabetes. Measured with immunoSEQ multiplex PCR; TCRdb has only the in-frame clones, and not every one. Here the sample spans around 340,000 clones, about 20% being singletons. The sequencing sample was made of naive CD4+ T cells from blood. These receptors were obtained from a woman aged 18-35 years in good health. Both conserved end residues are part of each CDR3. Fields, in order: J gene, D gene, clone size, V gene, CDR3 protein, CDR3 DNA. D genes are given only for firm matches. Not all rows give a size; the values are once, few, many and, for expanded clones, a class.

>TRBJ2-1|TRBD2|few|TRBV4-2
CASSHLSGIKGEQFF
TGTGCCAGCAGCCATCTAAGCGGGATTAAGGGTGAGCAGTTCTTC
>TRBJ1-1|-|few|TRBV4-2
CASSQDQRVNTEAFF
TGTGCCAGCAGCCAAGATCAACGGGTGAACACTGAAGCTTTCTTT
>TRBJ1-1|-|few|TRBV30
CAWSTGRAEAFF
TGTGCCTGGAGTACAGGCAGGGCGGAAGCTTTCTTT
>TRBJ1-1|TRBD1|few|TRBV18
CASSRFDDRGGTEAFF
TGTGCCAGCTCACGATTCGACGACAGGGGTGGGACTGAAGCTTTCTTT
>TRBJ2-5|TRBD1|-|TRBV7-7
CASSSGTGETQYF
TGTGCTAGCAGCTCAGGGACAGGGGAGACCCAGTACTTC
>TRBJ1-5|-|-|TRBV29-1
CSVESGVNQPQHF
TGCAGCGTTGAGTCCGGAGTCAATCAGCCCCAGCATTTT
>TRBJ2-7|TRBD1|-|TRBV19
CASSPAPGQGLLYEQYF
TGTGCCAGTAGTCCCGCTCCGGGACAGGGCCTGCTCTACGAGCAGTACTTC
>TRBJ2-7|-|few|TRBV15
CATSRGYPLLAYEQYF
TGTGCCACCAGCAGAGGGTACCCCCTATTAGCCTACGAGCAGTACTTC
>TRBJ2-1|TRBD2|few|TRBV19
CASSRTSGRAYNEQFF
TGTGCCAGTAGTAGGACTAGCGGGAGGGCCTACAATGAGCAGTTCTTC
>TRBJ1-2|-|-|TRBV29-1
CSVVTGTPIGGYTF
TGCAGCGTCGTAACCGGGACACCAATCGGTGGCTACACCTTC
>TRBJ2-5|-|-|TRBV7-2
CASSPWGSQETQYF
TGTGCCAGCAGCCCCTGGGGCTCGCAAGAGACCCAGTACTTC
>TRBJ2-2|-|few|TRBV28
CASSPPKPGTGELFF
TGTGCCAGCAGCCCCCCAAAGCCAGGAACCGGGGAGCTGTTTTTT
>TRBJ1-3|-|-|TRBV30
CAWSVLDFRGLHF
TGTGCCTGGAGTGTTCTGGATTTCAGGGGTTTGCATTTT
>TRBJ2-1|-|-|TRBV15
CATSRDPGSYNEQFF
TGTGCCACCAGCAGAGATCCCGGCTCCTACAATGAGCAGTTCTTC
>TRBJ2-6|-|-|TRBV2
CASSAPRASGANVLTF
TGTGCCAGCAGTGCTCCCAGGGCCTCTGGGGCCAACGTCCTGACTTTC
>TRBJ1-6|TRBD1|few|TRBV6-1
CASKLGQGSSPLHF
TGTGCCAGCAAGTTAGGACAGGGAAGTTCACCCCTCCACTTT
>TRBJ2-7|TRBD1|few|TRBV9
CASSPREDRAPYEQYF
TGTGCCAGCAGCCCCCGAGAGGACAGGGCTCCCTACGAGCAGTACTTC
>TRBJ2-7|TRBD2|-|TRBV19
CASSIAGGPYEQYF
TGTGCCAGTAGTATAGCGGGGGGGCCCTACGAGCAGTACTTC
>TRBJ2-7|-|-|TRBV18
CASSPGGSTYEQYF
TGTGCCAGCTCACCCGGAGGCAGCACCTACGAGCAGTACTTC
>TRBJ2-7|TRBD2|-|TRBV7-2
CASSFSTSGTISYEQYF
TGTGCCAGCAGCTTTAGTACTAGCGGGACCATCTCCTACGAGCAGTACTTC
>TRBJ1-2|TRBD1|few|TRBV29-1
CSVDLGGQDYGYTF
TGCAGCGTTGATTTAGGGGGACAGGACTATGGCTACACCTTC
>TRBJ1-2|-|-|TRBV9
CASSVVEDYGYTF
TGTGCCAGCAGCGTAGTGGAGGACTATGGCTACACCTTC
>TRBJ2-7|-|-|TRBV4-3
CASSQFIYHYEQYF
TGCGCCAGCAGCCAATTTATCTACCACTACGAGCAGTACTTC
>TRBJ1-2|-|-|TRBV2
CASSPEDSNYGYTF
TGTGCCAGCAGTCCCGAGGACAGTAACTATGGCTACACCTTC
>TRBJ2-2|TRBD1|-|TRBV6-1
CASKGQGNTGELFF
TGTGCCAGCAAAGGACAGGGGAACACCGGGGAGCTGTTTTTT
>TRBJ1-5|-|few|TRBV4-1
CASSQDPGVGQPQHF
TGCGCCAGCAGCCAAGACCCGGGGGTGGGACAGCCCCAGCATTTT
>TRBJ2-6|-|few|TRBV2
CASSPSAGANVLTF
TGTGCCAGCAGCCCCTCCGCTGGGGCCAACGTCCTGACTTTC
>TRBJ2-2|-|-|TRBV28
CASSQGSGELFF
TGTGCCAGCAGTCAGGGGTCCGGGGAGCTGTTTTTT
>TRBJ2-1|TRBD1|-|TRBV5-1
CASSSKPGQGRNEQFF
TGCGCCAGCAGCTCAAAACCGGGACAGGGTCGCAATGAGCAGTTCTTC
>TRBJ2-7|TRBD2|-|TRBV29-1
CSVQIMRGTREQYF
TGCAGCGTCCAAATCATGCGGGGGACGAGGGAGCAGTACTTC
>TRBJ2-5|-|few|TRBV14
CASSSLTTRETQYF
TGTGCCAGCAGCTCCCTTACTACTAGAGAGACCCAGTACTTC
>TRBJ1-2|-|-|TRBV28
CASRLASTTSYGYTF
TGTGCCAGCAGGTTGGCCTCAACTACATCCTATGGCTACACCTTC